Listed here are 31 T cell receptor beta chains from one sample, sequenced in a study of vaccination and CD4 T cells after COVID-19. Sequenced with the Oncomine TCR Beta short-read assay was DNA taken from cultured CD4+ T cells. TCRdb fed the PCR reads into MiXCR, producing one record per CDR3 protein. The sample includes 17,000 or so distinct CDR3 sequences, 31% seen only once; the top ten take about 15%. These receptors have no known antigen. Treatment reported: roughly 11-day PBMC culture with coronavirus spike peptide pools or control peptides (ViraFEST assay). Sample: cultured CD4+ T cells from blood. These receptor sequences come from a human donor with COVID-19.

The chain has TRBV30 and TRBJ1-2, with D maybe TRBD1 (5 bases). This CDR3 is built from 13 residues. The V end lost 4 bases, the J end lost 3 bases, and 12 bases lay between the germline ends. Looked up from germline, CDR1 is GTSNPN and CDR2 is SVGIG (reference sequence). CDR3 amino acids: CAWTQGGDYGYTF. DNA of the CDR3: TGTGCCTGGACTCAGGGTGGCGACTATGGCTACACCTTC.

This clonotype has just a few counts. This chain joins TRBV25-1 and TRBJ1-6; no reliable D call. Germline values: CDR1 MGHDK, CDR2 SYGVNS. Trimming removed 5 bases at V and 7 bases at J, with 12 bases between. This CDR3 region has 14 residues. CDR3 region: CASSLLFLNSPLHF. The CDR3 DNA follows: TGTGCCAGCAGTCTGTTGTTTTTGAATTCACCCCTCCACTTT.

The chain combines TRBV5-4 with TRBJ1-1; TRBD1 is a possible D gene (6 bases). Trimming removed 3 bases at V and 2 bases at J, with 11 bases between. The CDR3 has 14 amino acids. CDR1 and CDR2 from the germline V gene are SGHNT and YYREEE (reference sequence). The CDR3 bases are TGTGCCAGCAGCTCACCGGGGGCCAACACTGAAGCTTTCTTT. Translation gives CASSSPGANTEAFF.

This sequence joins TRBV19 and TRBJ1-2; weak D call: TRBD1 (5 bases). Germline loops: CDR1 LNHDA, CDR2 SQIVND (reference sequence). This CDR3 has 13 residues. V dropped 1 base and J dropped 4 bases, with 7 bases sitting between them. For the CDR3, the DNA is TGTGCCAGTAGTATAGGGGGCGGCTATGGCTACACCTTC. Translating it yields CASSIGGGYGYTF.

This clonotype was picked up a small number of times. V gene TRBV6-1 combines with J gene TRBJ1-3; D might be TRBD1 (5 bases). This CDR3 region has 15 residues. CDR1 and CDR2 (germline): MNHNS, SASEGT. Trimming removed 5 bases from V and 4 bases from J, with 15 bases in between. CDR3 nucleotides: TGTGCCAGCAGTCCCACGGGACCATGGGGAAACACCATATATTTT. Amino acid sequence: CASSPTGPWGNTIYF.

This sequence joins TRBV28 and TRBJ1-2, with a weak D call TRBD1 (6 bases). The ends were cut back, 7 bases at V and 7 bases at J, with 22 bases in the middle. Per the germline V gene, CDR1 is MDHEN and CDR2 is SYDVKM. The CDR3 is 15 residues long. Written as DNA, the CDR3 is TGTGCCAGCAACTTGCCACAGGGATCATTTTCTGGCTACACCTTC. Translating it yields CASNLPQGSFSGYTF.

The chain recombines TRBV6-1 with TRBJ2-5; possible D gene TRBD2, 6 bases. Trimming shortened V by 7 bases and J by 1 base, and 10 bases separated the two germline ends. CDR1 is MNHNS, CDR2 SASEGT, per germline. CDR3 length: 13 amino acids. CDR3 residues: CASTGGIQETQYF. CDR3 in DNA: TGTGCCAGCACCGGCGGGATCCAAGAGACCCAGTACTTC.

The J gene is TRBJ1-2, the V gene TRBV5-4; the D is unclear. V was cut by 0 bases and J by 4 bases, with 10 bases left in between. Germline assignment: CDR1 SGHNT and CDR2 YYREEE (reference sequence). CDR3 size: 14 residues. As DNA, the CDR3 is TGTGCCAGCAGCTTGGACAGTGTTTCCTATGGCTACACCTTC. As protein: CASSLDSVSYGYTF.

The chain has TRBV20-1 and TRBJ2-1; 7 positions match TRBD2. V lost 6 bases, J lost 7 bases, and 6 bases stayed unmatched. This CDR3 spans 12 amino acids. Germline assignment: CDR1 DFQATT and CDR2 SNEGSKA (reference sequence). The CDR3 DNA reads TGCAGTGCCACCCGGACTAGTAATGAGCAGTTCTTC. Translation gives CSATRTSNEQFF.

In DNA, the CDR3 is TGTGCCAGCAGCTTAGGGGCCGGACAGGCTCAGCCCCAGCATTTT. Its protein is CASSLGAGQAQPQHF. The rearrangement links TRBV7-2 to TRBJ1-5; 7 nucleotides agree with TRBD1. Germline V CDR1 and CDR2: SGHTA, FQGNSA. The CDR3 has 15 amino acids. The V segment lost 1 base and the J segment 6 bases; nucleotides outside the gene matches: 6.

The chain combines TRBV29-1 with TRBJ2-7; unclear D gene. This CDR3 is built from 12 residues. The V and J ends lost 6 bases and 3 bases respectively, with 12 bases between them. Per germline, CDR1 SQVTM and CDR2 ANQGSEA. The CDR3, as DNA: TGCAGCGTGAAACCGGGTGTCTACGAGCAGTACTTC. This encodes CSVKPGVYEQYF.

This clonotype was counted only a few times. The gene calls are TRBV6-1 and TRBJ1-6, with a possible D match to TRBD1 (5 bases). Germline V lookup: CDR1 MNHNS, CDR2 SASEGT. The CDR3 covers 14 residues. The germline V and J ends were trimmed by 5 bases and 7 bases, with 12 bases remaining between them. The DNA of the CDR3 is TGTGCCAGCAGTCGGGGACGCCTGAATTCACCCCTCCACTTT. This sequence encodes CASSRGRLNSPLHF.

This clonotype was seen only a few times. V usage is TRBV11-3 and J usage is TRBJ2-2; D may be TRBD1 or TRBD2 (5 bases each). The CDR3 length is 12 residues. The germline gives CDR1 SGHNT, CDR2 YENEEA. V dropped 4 bases and J dropped 8 bases, with 8 bases sitting between them. This CDR3 is CASSWGLGELFF. The CDR3 DNA is TGTGCCAGCAGCTGGGGGTTAGGGGAGCTGTTTTTT.

V gene TRBV5-5 combines with J gene TRBJ1-1, with D tentatively TRBD1 (6 bases). V lost 1 base and J 4 bases, leaving 14 bases between the germline ends. CDR1 is SGHKS, CDR2 YYEKEE, per germline (reference sequence). CDR3 length equals 15 residues. The CDR3 here is CASSLRQGKGTEAFF. The CDR3 region has the DNA TGTGCCAGCAGCTTGCGGCAGGGGAAGGGCACTGAAGCTTTCTTT.

This chain uses TRBV9 with TRBJ2-1; 9 bases fit TRBD2. V shed 3 bases and J 6 bases; nucleotides not matched to a gene: 10. The CDR3 is 16 amino acids. Germline CDR1 is SGDLS and CDR2 is YYNGEE. The CDR3 spells CASSENPSGVSNEQFF. The CDR3, as DNA: TGTGCCAGCAGCGAGAACCCTAGCGGGGTCTCCAATGAGCAGTTCTTC.

This clonotype was observed a handful of times. J is TRBJ1-2 and V is TRBV5-1, with 8 positions matching TRBD1. The CDR3 spans 13 residues. Losses at the gene ends were 3 bases for V and 7 bases for J; bases not matched to a gene: 5. In germline, CDR1 is SGHRS, CDR2 YFSETQ. CDR3 sequence (DNA): TGCGCCAGCAGCTCGGAGACAGGGGCTGGCTACACCTTC. Its protein is CASSSETGAGYTF.

The rearrangement joins TRBV6-1 to TRBJ1-2, with no clear D. This CDR3 comprises 14 residues. Germline CDR1 reads MNHNS; CDR2 reads SASEGT. V was trimmed by 3 bases and J by 5 bases, leaving 13 bases between them. The CDR3 here is CASSDVDRSYGYTF. DNA for the CDR3: TGTGCCAGCAGTGATGTGGATAGAAGTTATGGCTACACCTTC.

The chain combines TRBV11-3 with TRBJ2-7; possibly TRBD1 for D (5 bases). The length of the CDR3 is 15 residues. With 1 base removed from V and 1 base from J, the gap between germline ends came to 11 bases. Germline CDR1 and CDR2: SGHNT and YENEEA. CDR3 bases: TGTGCCAGCAGCTTAGTTCTAGGGGCGTCCTACGAGCAGTACTTC. Encoded protein: CASSLVLGASYEQYF.

This clonotype appeared a single time. CDR3 sequence (DNA): TGTGCCAGCAGTCGACTAGCGGGGGGGATGAACACCGGGGAGCTGTTTTTT. This gives the protein CASSRLAGGMNTGELFF. V gene TRBV6-1 combines with J gene TRBJ2-2; 14 bases fit TRBD2. Per the germline V gene, CDR1 is MNHNS and CDR2 is SASEGT. The J segment lost 1 base and the V segment lost 5 bases, leaving 3 bases of the junction unmatched. The CDR3 covers 17 residues.

The chain carries TRBV3-1 and TRBJ2-7; no reliable D call. Trimming left V 11 bases short and J 2 bases short, with 19 bases between. The CDR3 extends over 14 amino acids. Germline V lookup: CDR1 LGHDT, CDR2 YNNKEL (reference sequence). The CDR3 nucleotides read TGTGCCGCCAACCCCGTGGGCTCCGCCTACGAGCAGTACTTC. Protein sequence: CAANPVGSAYEQYF.

V gene TRBV24-1 combines with J gene TRBJ2-5; no clear D gene. This CDR3 is 13 amino acids long. Looked up from germline, CDR1 is KGHDR and CDR2 is SFDVKD. The germline V and J ends were trimmed by 7 bases and 4 bases, with 12 bases remaining between them. The CDR3 loop reads CATRSPVAETQYF. CDR3 DNA: TGTGCCACCAGGAGTCCCGTCGCAGAGACCCAGTACTTC.

The gene calls are TRBV7-2 and TRBJ1-2; D remains ambiguous. Trimming cost V 0 bases and J 2 bases, with 7 bases left between them. The CDR3 covers 14 residues. CDR1 is SGHTA, CDR2 FQGNSA, per germline. This chain's CDR3 is CASSLAGRNYGYTF. CDR3 sequence (DNA): TGTGCCAGCAGCTTAGCTGGCAGGAACTATGGCTACACCTTC.

This clonotype was seen a handful of times. V gene TRBV6-5 combines with J gene TRBJ2-7, with a tentative D call TRBD2 (5 bases). The ends were cut back, 2 bases at V and 2 bases at J, with 7 bases in the middle. Per the germline V gene, CDR1 is MNHEY and CDR2 is SVGAGI. CDR3 length: 13 amino acids. CDR3 DNA sequence: TGTGCCAGCAGTTACCCGGGAACCTACGAGCAGTACTTC. This codes for CASSYPGTYEQYF.

The chain carries TRBV7-2 and TRBJ2-5; the D gene is possibly TRBD2 (6 bases). The CDR3 loop spans 14 amino acids. Trimming left V 3 bases short and J 0 bases short, with 8 bases between. CDR1 and CDR2 (germline): SGHTA, FQGNSA. The CDR3 protein is CASSFAGYQETQYF. The CDR3 region has the DNA TGTGCCAGCAGCTTTGCGGGGTACCAAGAGACCCAGTACTTC.

The V call is TRBV30, the J call TRBJ2-3; TRBD2 matches at 12 bases. CDR3 length: 16 residues. With 2 bases clipped from V and 0 bases from J, the junction kept 3 bases outside the gene matches. Looked up from germline, CDR1 is GTSNPN and CDR2 is SVGIG (reference sequence). CDR3 coding DNA: TGTGCCTGGAGTCCAGGGACTAGCGGGAGCACAGATACGCAGTATTTT. Encoded protein: CAWSPGTSGSTDTQYF.

The rearrangement links TRBV6-1 to TRBJ2-7; 7 bases fit TRBD1. J was trimmed by 3 bases and V by 2 bases; bases with no gene match: 1. Germline V gene sequence: CDR1 MNHNS, CDR2 SASEGT. This CDR3 comprises 13 residues. CDR3 DNA sequence: TGTGCCAGCAGTGAAAACAGGGGCTACGAGCAGTACTTC. Its protein product is CASSENRGYEQYF.

This clonotype was observed a handful of times. The chain carries TRBV6-1 and TRBJ1-5; the match to TRBD1 covers 9 bases. The J segment lost 5 bases and the V segment lost 5 bases, leaving 13 bases of the junction unmatched. The CDR3 runs to 17 residues. CDR1 and CDR2 (germline): MNHNS, SASEGT. In DNA form, the CDR3 reads TGTGCCAGCAGTCGATCCACAGGGGGCGGTCTAGATCAGCCCCAGCATTTT. This codes for CASSRSTGGGLDQPQHF.

The chain has TRBV2 and TRBJ1-6; D may be TRBD1 (5 bases). Trimming stripped 6 bases from V and 8 bases from J, with 17 bases between. CDR1 SNHLY and CDR2 FYNNEI come from the germline V gene. The CDR3 loop spans 15 amino acids. The CDR3 here is CASSYRQGGDSPLHF. The CDR3 region has the DNA TGTGCCAGCAGCTACCGGCAGGGCGGGGATTCACCCCTCCACTTT.

The chain uses TRBV5-1 and TRBJ1-6; TRBD1 might be the D (6 bases). Between the trimmed V and J ends, which lost 4 bases and 0 bases, there was a span of 17 bases. The CDR3 has 18 amino acids. Germline lookup yields CDR1 SGHRS and CDR2 YFSETQ. In DNA form, the CDR3 reads TGCGCCAGCAGCCCAAATACAGGGTTCAGCTCCTATAATTCACCCCTCCACTTT. Its translation: CASSPNTGFSSYNSPLHF.

The rearrangement uses TRBV9 and TRBJ2-5; D is undetermined. The CDR3 is 13 residues long. The V gene's germline CDR1 is SGDLS and CDR2 YYNGEE. Trimming took off 0 bases at V and 4 bases at J, with 7 bases between the two ends. This CDR3 is CASSVGPAETQYF. CDR3 nucleotides: TGTGCCAGCAGCGTAGGACCAGCAGAGACCCAGTACTTC.

V usage is TRBV20-1 and J usage is TRBJ2-7, with TRBD1 as a possible D gene (6 bases). The CDR3 has 15 amino acids. With 3 bases removed from V and 6 bases from J, the gap between germline ends came to 21 bases. In germline, CDR1 is DFQATT, CDR2 SNEGSKA (reference sequence). The CDR3 reads CSASDPNRVLGEQYF. Written as DNA, the CDR3 is TGCAGTGCTAGTGATCCTAACAGGGTATTGGGCGAGCAGTACTTC.